The 8 T cell receptor beta chains below all came from one sample that was sequenced in a study of tumor-infiltrating lymphocytes in primary liver carcinoma (dated by TCRdb to the late 2010s). Sequencing took place on an Illumina HiSeq 2500. Starting from around 500 ng total RNA, TCRbeta-specific cDNA was produced by reverse transcription with a constant-region primer and ProtoScript II reverse transcriptase. Three nested multiplex PCR rounds, following a slightly modified ARM-PCR procedure, were used to build the TCRbeta libraries. The first two PCR rounds used multiplex TRBV1-TRBV30 forward primers with a Cbeta reverse primer, each for 10 cycles. TCRdb reworked the public reads: Q25 trimming with fastp, MiXCR clone assembly, productive beta chains retained. Each CDR3 protein gets just one entry, which takes the most common genes and DNA from the rows behind it. This sample lists about 310,000 distinct CDR3 sequences; more than 55% were detected once. The ten largest clones capture more than 8.5% of the sample.

Blood RNA was extracted from unsorted whole blood with TRIzol reagent; germline DNA came from the DNeasy Blood & Tissue kit. Input material: peripheral blood. The receptors derive from a man aged 35 to 55 with primary liver carcinoma and hepatitis B virus infection.

This clonotype has just a few counts. This chain joins TRBV7-9 and TRBJ1-2; tentative D call: TRBD1 (5 bases). The CDR3 contains 15 residues. CDR1 is SEHNR, CDR2 FQNEAQ, per germline (reference sequence). Trimming left V 5 bases short and J 4 bases short, with 17 bases between. For the CDR3, the DNA is TGTGCCAGCAGCCCGAACCTTCCCCAGGGCTATGGCTACACCTTC. Translating it yields CASSPNLPQGYGYTF.

In its sample, this clonotype was seen many times. V usage is TRBV6-1 and J usage is TRBJ2-7; D may match TRBD1 or TRBD2 (6 bases each). Trimming removed 8 bases at V and 6 bases at J, with 20 bases between. The length of the CDR3 is 14 residues. CDR1 is MNHNS and CDR2 is SASEGT in the germline V gene. The CDR3 nucleotides are TGTGCCAGCTGGGGGCCAGGACGGAGGGCCGAGCAGTACTTC. Its protein is CASWGPGRRAEQYF.

The CDR3 region has the DNA TGTGCCAGCAGCCCCGGGAGAGGGTTGGTTGAGCAGTACTTC. This gives the protein CASSPGRGLVEQYF. The chain combines TRBV6-1 with TRBJ2-7, with D maybe TRBD2 (6 bases). Trimming took 6 bases from V and 7 from J, leaving 19 bases between them. This CDR3 region has 14 residues. CDR1 and CDR2 (germline): MNHNS, SASEGT.

The chain combines TRBV7-9 with TRBJ1-2; a weak D match, TRBD1 (5 bases). The CDR3 extends over 12 amino acids. Trimming left V 6 bases short and J 8 bases short, with 13 bases between. CDR1 and CDR2 (germline): SEHNR, FQNEAQ (reference sequence). The CDR3 bases are TGTGCCAGCAGTAAAGGGGAGGACGGCTACACCTTC. The encoded protein is CASSKGEDGYTF.

This clonotype was seen ten or more times. The CDR3 DNA reads as TGTGCCAGCAGGCGGACTAGCGGGAGATTTAATGAGCAGTTCTTC. Its translation: CASRRTSGRFNEQFF. V and J are TRBV6-5 and TRBJ2-1, with TRBD2 matching 13 bases. The CDR3 consists of 15 residues. V was clipped by 6 bases and J by 7 bases; unmatched bases: 6. Germline-derived CDR1 and CDR2 are MNHEY and SVGAGI.

A remark on this clonotype: The junction departs from germline at one end; a sequencing error may be responsible. This rearrangement joins TRBV11-2 to TRBJ2-2, with a tentative D call TRBD2 (5 bases). Germline loops: CDR1 SGHAT, CDR2 FQNNGV. The CDR3 consists of 14 residues. The CDR3 region has the DNA TGTGCCGGCAGCTTACGGGGTTTCACCTGGGAGCTGTTTTTT. Translation: CAGSLRGFTWELFF.

The chain recombines TRBV6-1 with TRBJ1-2; 7 bases match TRBD1. The V gene's germline CDR1 is MNHNS and CDR2 SASEGT. There are 16 residues in the CDR3. With 0 bases clipped from V and 2 bases from J, the junction kept 6 bases outside the gene matches. CDR3 coding DNA: TGTGCCAGCAGTGAAGCGAGCAGGGGGAGGAACTATGGCTACACCTTC. Its protein product is CASSEASRGRNYGYTF.

The CDR3 reads CASSLGPSQETQYF. DNA of the CDR3: TGCGCCAGCAGCTTGGGGCCCTCCCAAGAGACCCAGTACTTC. This rearrangement joins TRBV5-1 to TRBJ2-5; D gene unclear. The V and J ends lost 0 bases and 1 base respectively, with 7 bases between them. The CDR3 covers 14 residues. The germline V gene encodes CDR1 SGHRS and CDR2 YFSETQ.